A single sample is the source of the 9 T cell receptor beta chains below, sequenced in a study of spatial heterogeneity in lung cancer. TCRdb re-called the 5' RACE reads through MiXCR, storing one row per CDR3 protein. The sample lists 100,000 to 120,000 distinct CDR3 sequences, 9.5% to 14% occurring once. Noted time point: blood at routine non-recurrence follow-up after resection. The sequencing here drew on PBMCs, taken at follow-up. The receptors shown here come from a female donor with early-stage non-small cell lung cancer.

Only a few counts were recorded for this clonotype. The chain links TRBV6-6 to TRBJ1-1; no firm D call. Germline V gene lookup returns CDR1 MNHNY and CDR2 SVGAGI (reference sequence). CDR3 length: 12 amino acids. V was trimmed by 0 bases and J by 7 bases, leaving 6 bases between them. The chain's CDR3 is CASSYSGGEAFF. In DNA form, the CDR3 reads TGTGCCAGCAGTTACTCTGGTGGTGAAGCTTTCTTT.

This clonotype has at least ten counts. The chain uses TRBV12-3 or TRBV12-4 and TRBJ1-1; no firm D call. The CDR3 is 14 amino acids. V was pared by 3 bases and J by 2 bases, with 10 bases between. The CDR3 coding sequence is TGTGCCAGCAGTTTGTTGACCGGTAACACTGAAGCTTTCTTT. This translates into CASSLLTGNTEAFF.

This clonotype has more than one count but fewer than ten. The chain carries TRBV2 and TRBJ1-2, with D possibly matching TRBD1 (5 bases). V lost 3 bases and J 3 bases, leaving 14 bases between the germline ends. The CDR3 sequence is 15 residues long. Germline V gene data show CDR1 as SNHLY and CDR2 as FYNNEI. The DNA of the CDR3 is TGTGCCAGCAGTGACAGGGTAAAAGGGGACTATGGCTACACCTTC. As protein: CASSDRVKGDYGYTF.

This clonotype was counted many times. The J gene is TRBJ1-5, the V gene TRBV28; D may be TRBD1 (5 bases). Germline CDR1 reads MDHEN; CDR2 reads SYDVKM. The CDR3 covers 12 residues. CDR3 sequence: CVTGVGSQPQHF. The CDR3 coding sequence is TGTGTAACAGGAGTCGGAAGTCAGCCCCAGCATTTT.

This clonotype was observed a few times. CDR3 in amino acids: CASSSTGYQETQYF. CDR3 DNA sequence: TGTGCCAGCAGCTCGACAGGATACCAAGAGACCCAGTACTTC. V is TRBV12-3 or TRBV12-4 and J is TRBJ2-5; TRBD1 might be the D (6 bases). Trimming cost V 6 bases and J 0 bases, with 11 bases left between them. The CDR3 spans 14 residues.

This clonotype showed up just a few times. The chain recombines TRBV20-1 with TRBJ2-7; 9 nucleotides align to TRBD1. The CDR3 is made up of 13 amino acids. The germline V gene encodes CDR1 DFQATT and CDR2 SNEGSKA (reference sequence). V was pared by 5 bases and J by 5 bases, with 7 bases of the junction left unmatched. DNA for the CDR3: TGCAGTGCTGGGGGACAGGGAGAACACGAGCAGTACTTC. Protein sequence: CSAGGQGEHEQYF.

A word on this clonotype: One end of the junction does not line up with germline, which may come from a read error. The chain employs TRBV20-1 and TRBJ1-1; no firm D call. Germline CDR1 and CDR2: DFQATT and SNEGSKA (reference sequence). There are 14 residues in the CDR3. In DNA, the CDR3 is TGCAGTGCAAGAGGCGCCGGACTCTATACGAAAGCTTTCTTT. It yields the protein CSARGAGLYTKAFF.

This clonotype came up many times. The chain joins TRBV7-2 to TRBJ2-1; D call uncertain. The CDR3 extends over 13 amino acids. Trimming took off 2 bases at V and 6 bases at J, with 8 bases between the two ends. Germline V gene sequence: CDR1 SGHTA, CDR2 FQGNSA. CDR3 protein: CASSLTAINEQFF. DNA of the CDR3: TGTGCCAGCAGCTTAACGGCGATCAATGAGCAGTTCTTC.

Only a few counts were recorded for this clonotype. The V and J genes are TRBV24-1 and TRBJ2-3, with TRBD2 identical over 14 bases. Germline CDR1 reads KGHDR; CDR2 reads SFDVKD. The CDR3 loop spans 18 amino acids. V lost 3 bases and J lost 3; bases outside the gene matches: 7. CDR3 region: CATSDPGTSGSFTDTQYF. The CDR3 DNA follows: TGTGCCACCAGTGATCCCGGGACTAGCGGGAGCTTTACAGATACGCAGTATTTT.